This T cell receptor beta chain was documented in a study of blood T cell repertoires in COVID-19. Overall study context: The United States, Italy and Spain provided the acute and convalescent COVID-19 samples.

Libraries were prepared by immunoSEQ multiplex PCR; TCRdb keeps only in-frame clonotypes and omits some of them. The sample has 65,000 to 100,000 clones, about four fifths seen once. The CDR3 totals 15 residues. Germline lookup yields CDR1 KGHSH and CDR2 LQKENI. V was pared by 3 bases and J by 5 bases, with 13 bases between. The chain is built from TRBV18 and TRBJ2-2; maybe TRBD1 (7 bases). Source material: peripheral blood. This TCR was recovered from a human donor in a cohort sampled during active COVID-19. The CDR3 DNA reads as TGTGCCAGCTCACCGTCGACAGGGAGGACCGGGGAGCTGTTTTTT. Residues: CASSPSTGRTGELFF.